The 19 T cell receptor beta chains reported below all come from one sample, sequenced in a study of cytomegalovirus exposure and HLA in healthy donors. PCR was performed using 60 Vbeta and 13 Jbeta primers. Data came from immunoSEQ multiplex PCR; TCRdb stores just in-frame clones and leaves some out. This sample carries some 140,000 clones, around 63% of them seen once, and the ten largest clones take approximately 1.6%. The sample comprised PBMCs. Every receptor here comes from a human donor in good health.

This clone was observed a few times. J is TRBJ1-1 and V is TRBV10-3; 9 bases line up with TRBD1. J lost 2 bases, V lost 6 bases, and 4 bases had no gene match. Germline CDR1 reads ENHRY; CDR2 reads SYGVKD. This CDR3 has 14 residues. DNA for the CDR3: TGTGCCATCAGCCTACAGGGGGCCAACACTGAAGCTTTCTTT. This translates into CAISLQGANTEAFF.

The chain has TRBV6-4 and TRBJ1-1; no definite D call. Trimming left V 4 bases short and J 1 base short, with 7 bases between. The CDR3 has 13 amino acids. The germline gives CDR1 MRHNA, CDR2 SNTAGT. CDR3: CASSATENTEAFF. In DNA form, the CDR3 reads TGTGCCAGCAGTGCAACAGAGAACACTGAAGCTTTCTTT.

This clone was counted a few times. CDR3 nucleotide sequence: TGTGCCAGCAGTGAAAAGGGGCTGTGGACTGAAGCTTTCTTT. The encoded protein is CASSEKGLWTEAFF. J is TRBJ1-1 and V is TRBV25-1; D possibly corresponds to TRBD1 (5 bases). Trimming took off 2 bases at V and 5 bases at J, with 12 bases between the two ends. CDR1 is MGHDK and CDR2 is SYGVNS in the germline V gene. The CDR3 spans 14 residues.

In its sample, this clone was seen a few times. The CDR3 protein is CASRRRQGPYEQYF. The DNA of the CDR3 is TGTGCCAGCAGGAGAAGACAGGGCCCCTACGAGCAGTACTTC. The chain is built from TRBV6-5 and TRBJ2-5, with 7 bases that match TRBD1. Near its end, the DNA agrees better with TRBJ2-7, so the J call may be wrong. This CDR3 comprises 14 residues. Germline CDR1 is MNHEY and CDR2 is SVGAGI.

This clone was found a few times. This chain links TRBV6-1 with TRBJ2-7; tentative D call: TRBD2 (6 bases). Trimming removed 8 bases at V and 6 bases at J, with 8 bases between. This CDR3 contains 10 residues. Germline values: CDR1 MNHNS, CDR2 SASEGT. In DNA form, the CDR3 reads TGTGCCAGCGTGCGGGGCGAGCAGTACTTC. This gives the protein CASVRGEQYF.

The V call is TRBV4-1, the J call TRBJ2-4, with 8 bases lining up with TRBD2. The CDR3 sequence is 15 residues long. The V segment lost 0 bases and the J segment 7 bases; nucleotides outside the gene matches: 5. Germline assignment: CDR1 MGHRA and CDR2 YSYEKL. CDR3 loop: CASSQDYSGSNIQYF. Written as DNA, the CDR3 is TGCGCCAGCAGCCAAGATTACAGCGGGAGCAACATTCAGTACTTC.

This clone was counted a few times. This chain uses TRBV18 with TRBJ2-7; D perhaps matches TRBD2 (6 bases). The CDR3 spans 14 residues. The germline CDR1 and CDR2 sequences are KGHSH and LQKENI. The V gene lost 8 bases and the J gene lost 1 base, with 15 bases spanning the gap. CDR3 bases: TGTGCCAGCCACGAATGGGGGAGGTCCTACGAGCAGTACTTC. Residues: CASHEWGRSYEQYF.

The chain combines TRBV6-5 with TRBJ2-1; 12 bases agree with TRBD2. The CDR3 length is 15 residues. V lost 4 bases to trimming and J lost 6 bases; unmatched junction nucleotides: 4. Germline CDR1 and CDR2: MNHEY and SVGAGI. CDR3 residues: CASSFAGLAGNEQFF. CDR3 nucleotides: TGTGCCAGCAGTTTCGCGGGACTAGCGGGCAATGAGCAGTTCTTC.

This clone was observed a few times. Here the CDR3 reads CASSRYLDRASYEQYF. For the CDR3, the DNA is TGTGCCAGCAGCCGATACCTGGACAGGGCTAGCTACGAGCAGTACTTC. V is TRBV13 and J is TRBJ2-7, with 8 bases matching TRBD1. The CDR3 sequence is 16 residues long. Germline CDR1 is PRHDT and CDR2 is FYEKMQ (reference sequence). With 5 bases clipped from V and 3 bases from J, the junction kept 12 bases outside the gene matches.

The chain links TRBV4-2 to TRBJ2-3; 12 bases align to TRBD2. Germline lookup yields CDR1 LGHNA and CDR2 YNFKEQ. V gave up 3 bases and J gave up 4 bases; unmatched junction bases: 14. The CDR3 spans 19 residues. The chain's CDR3 is CASSHPSQTSGSWADTQYF. DNA of the CDR3: TGTGCCAGCAGCCACCCGAGCCAGACTAGCGGGAGTTGGGCAGATACGCAGTATTTT.

The chain employs TRBV19 and TRBJ2-3; a weak D match, TRBD2 (6 bases). V lost 1 base and J lost 0, with 8 bases in between. The CDR3 is made up of 15 amino acids. Looked up from germline, CDR1 is LNHDA and CDR2 is SQIVND (reference sequence). CDR3 coding DNA: TGTGCCAGTAGTATAGTGGAGGGTAGCACAGATACGCAGTATTTT. It yields the protein CASSIVEGSTDTQYF.

This chain connects TRBV7-8 to TRBJ2-3; 13 bases line up with TRBD2. The CDR3 has 18 amino acids. Germline lookup yields CDR1 SGHVS and CDR2 FQNEAQ. V was pared by 1 base and J by 5 bases, with 9 bases of the junction left unmatched. The CDR3 DNA is TGTGCCAGCAGCTTAGGGGACTGGACTAGCGGGAGCCAAGATACGCAGTATTTT. This gives the protein CASSLGDWTSGSQDTQYF.

The gene calls are TRBV5-6 and TRBJ2-7; D remains ambiguous. V was clipped by 5 bases and J by 5 bases, with 14 bases between them. Germline CDR1 and CDR2: SGHDT and YYEEEE. This CDR3 is 13 amino acids long. The CDR3 DNA sequence: TGTGCCAGCAGTCATAGAGCTGGAGACGAGCAGTACTTC. As protein: CASSHRAGDEQYF.

This clone has more than one count but fewer than ten. This chain links TRBV27 with TRBJ2-5, with D possibly being TRBD1 (5 bases). Germline V gene data show CDR1 as MNHEY and CDR2 as SMNVEV (reference sequence). The V and J ends lost 10 bases and 6 bases respectively, with 21 bases between them. CDR3 length equals 14 residues. CDR3 residues: CANPQDTEPKTQYF. The CDR3 region has the DNA TGTGCCAACCCGCAGGACACCGAACCAAAGACCCAGTACTTC.

The chain couples TRBV6-1 to TRBJ2-1, with 10 nucleotides matching TRBD1. The CDR3 consists of 15 residues. The junction had 6 bases not matched to a gene; V was cut back by 6 bases and J by 4 bases. Germline loops: CDR1 MNHNS, CDR2 SASEGT. CDR3 amino acids: CASRPGTGAYNEQFF. In nucleotides, the CDR3 is TGTGCCAGCAGACCCGGGACAGGGGCTTACAATGAGCAGTTCTTC.

This clone has just one count. The chain employs TRBV19 and TRBJ2-1; 7 nucleotides match TRBD1. The CDR3 spans 16 residues. Germline V CDR1 and CDR2: LNHDA, SQIVND (reference sequence). J gave up 7 bases and V 7 bases, and 16 bases lay outside the gene matches. The CDR3 protein is CASNPLAGTVKNEQFF. CDR3 coding DNA: TGTGCCAGTAACCCATTGGCCGGGACAGTTAAAAATGAGCAGTTCTTC.

The V call is TRBV5-4, the J call TRBJ1-1; D unclear. Trimming cost V 2 bases and J 4 bases, with 6 bases left between them. Looked up from germline, CDR1 is SGHNT and CDR2 is YYREEE (reference sequence). The CDR3 consists of 12 residues. The CDR3: CASSLLSTEAFF. The CDR3 region has the DNA TGTGCCAGCAGCTTACTTAGCACTGAAGCTTTCTTT. Using reference TRBV5-4 and TRBJ1-1 for the parts outside the CDR3, the full variable domain is ETGVTQSPTHLIKTRGQQVTLRCSSQSGHNTVSWYQQALGQGPQFIFQYYREEENGRGNFPPRFSGLQFPNYSSELNVNALELDDSALYLCASSLLSTEAFFGQGTRLTVV.

The rearrangement joins TRBV7-3 to TRBJ2-7, with D possibly being TRBD2 (5 bases). Trimming shortened V by 5 bases and J by 3 bases, and 11 bases separated the two germline ends. This CDR3 spans 13 amino acids. Germline assignment: CDR1 SGHTA and CDR2 FQGTGA. DNA of the CDR3: TGTGCCAGCAGCCCGCTTGGGAGCTACGAGCAGTACTTC. This sequence encodes CASSPLGSYEQYF. Looking up the rest from reference TRBV7-3 and TRBJ2-7 gives the full variable domain: GAGVSQTPSNKVTEKGKYVELRCDPISGHTALYWYRQSLGQGPEFLIYFQGTGAADDSGLPNDRFFAVRPEGSVSTLKIQRTERGDSAVYLCASSPLGSYEQYFGPGTRLTVT.

This clone was detected only a few times. The V gene is TRBV19, the J gene TRBJ2-5, with D possibly TRBD2 on 6 matching bases. The CDR3 covers 13 residues. Germline V gene sequence: CDR1 LNHDA, CDR2 SQIVND (reference sequence). Trimming removed 3 bases at V and 7 bases at J, with 12 bases between. Here the CDR3 DNA reads TGTGCCAGTAGTATCGCCTACGGGAGGACCCAGTACTTC. This encodes CASSIAYGRTQYF.